This TCR beta chain emerged from a study of blood T cells in healthy people across ages. Together with a sample-barcoded 5' primer, a J-beta primer mix was included in a second PCR lasting roughly 6 to 12 cycles. TCRdb independently ran MiXCR on the 5' RACE reads; one entry per CDR3 protein. The repertoire includes hundreds of thousands of distinct CDR3 sequences, about 34% of them detected once, and 15% to 19% sits in the top ten. V was shortened by 1 base and J by 0 bases, with 8 bases between the two germline ends. The CDR3 is 15 amino acids. Germline V CDR1 and CDR2: SGHTA, FQGNSA. The sample was blood. J is TRBJ2-3 and V is TRBV7-2, with D unclear. The sequence came from a woman aged 80 or over in good health. The CDR3 region has the DNA TGTGCCAGCAGCTTAGTGGAAAGCAGCACAGATACGCAGTATTTT. Its translation: CASSLVESSTDTQYF. The variable domain in full, completed from reference TRBV7-2 and TRBJ2-3, reads GAGVSQSPSNKVTEKGKDVELRCDPISGHTALYWYRQSLGQGLEFLIYFQGNSAPDKSGLPSDRFSAERTGGSVSTLTIQRTQQEDSAVYLCASSLVESSTDTQYFGPGTRLTVL.